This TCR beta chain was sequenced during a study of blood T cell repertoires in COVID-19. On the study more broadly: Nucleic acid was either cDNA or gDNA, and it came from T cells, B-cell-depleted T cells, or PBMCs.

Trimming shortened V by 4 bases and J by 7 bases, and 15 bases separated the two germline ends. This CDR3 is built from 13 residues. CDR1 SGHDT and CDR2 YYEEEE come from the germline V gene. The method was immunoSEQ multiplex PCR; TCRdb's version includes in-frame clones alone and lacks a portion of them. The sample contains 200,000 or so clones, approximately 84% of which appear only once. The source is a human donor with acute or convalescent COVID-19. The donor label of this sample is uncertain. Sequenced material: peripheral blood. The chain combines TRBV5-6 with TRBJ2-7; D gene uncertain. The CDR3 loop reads CASSPRPGREQYF. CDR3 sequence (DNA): TGTGCCAGCAGCCCCCGTCCAGGAAGGGAGCAGTACTTC.